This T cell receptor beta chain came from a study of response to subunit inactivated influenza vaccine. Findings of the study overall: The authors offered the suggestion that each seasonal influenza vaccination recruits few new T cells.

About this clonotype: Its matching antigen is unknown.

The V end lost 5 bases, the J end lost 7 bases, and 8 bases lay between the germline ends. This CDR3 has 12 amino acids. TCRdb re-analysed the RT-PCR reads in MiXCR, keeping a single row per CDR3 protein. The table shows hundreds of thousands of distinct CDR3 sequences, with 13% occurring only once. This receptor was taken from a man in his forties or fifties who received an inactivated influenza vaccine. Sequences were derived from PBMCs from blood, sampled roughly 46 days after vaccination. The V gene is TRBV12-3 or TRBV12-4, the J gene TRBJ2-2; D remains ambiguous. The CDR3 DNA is TGTGCCAGCAGTGTCCTGGGCGGGGAGCTGTTTTTT. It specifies CASSVLGGELFF.